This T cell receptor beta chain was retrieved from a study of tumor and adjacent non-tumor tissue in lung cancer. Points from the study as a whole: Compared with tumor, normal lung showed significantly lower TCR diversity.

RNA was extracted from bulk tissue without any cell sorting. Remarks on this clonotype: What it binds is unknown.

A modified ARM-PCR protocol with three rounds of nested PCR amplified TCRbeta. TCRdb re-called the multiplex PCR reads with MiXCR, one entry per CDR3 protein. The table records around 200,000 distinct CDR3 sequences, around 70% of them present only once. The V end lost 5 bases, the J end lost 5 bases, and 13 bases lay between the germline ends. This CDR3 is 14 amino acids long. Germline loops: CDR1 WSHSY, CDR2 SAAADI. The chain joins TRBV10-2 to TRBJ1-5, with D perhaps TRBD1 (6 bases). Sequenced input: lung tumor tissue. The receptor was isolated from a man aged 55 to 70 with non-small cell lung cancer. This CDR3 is CASSHRDVDQPQHF. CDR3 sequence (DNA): TGCGCCAGCAGTCACAGGGACGTGGATCAGCCCCAGCATTTT.